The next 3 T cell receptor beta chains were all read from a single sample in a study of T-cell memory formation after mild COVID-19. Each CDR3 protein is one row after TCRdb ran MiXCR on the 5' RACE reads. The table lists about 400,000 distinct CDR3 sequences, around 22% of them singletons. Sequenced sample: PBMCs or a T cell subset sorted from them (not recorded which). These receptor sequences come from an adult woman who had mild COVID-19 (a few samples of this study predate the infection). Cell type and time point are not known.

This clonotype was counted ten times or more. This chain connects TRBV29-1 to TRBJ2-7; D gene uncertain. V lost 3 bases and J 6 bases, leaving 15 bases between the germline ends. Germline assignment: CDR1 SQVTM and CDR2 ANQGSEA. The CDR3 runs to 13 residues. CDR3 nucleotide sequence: TGCAGCGTTGATTCCGGCGAAGGTTCCGAGCAGTACTTC. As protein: CSVDSGEGSEQYF.

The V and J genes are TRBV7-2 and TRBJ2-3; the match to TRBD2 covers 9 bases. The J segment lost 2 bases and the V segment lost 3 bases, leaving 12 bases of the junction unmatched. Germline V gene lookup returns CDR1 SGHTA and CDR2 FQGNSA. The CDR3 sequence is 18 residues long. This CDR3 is CASSFSPHRLAATDTQYF. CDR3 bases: TGTGCCAGCAGCTTTTCCCCCCACCGACTAGCGGCCACAGATACGCAGTATTTT.

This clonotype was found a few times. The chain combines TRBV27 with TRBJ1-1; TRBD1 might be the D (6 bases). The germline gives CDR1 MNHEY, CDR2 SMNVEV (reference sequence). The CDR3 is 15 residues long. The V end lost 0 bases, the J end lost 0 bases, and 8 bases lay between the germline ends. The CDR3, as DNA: TGTGCCAGCAGTTTATCGACAGGTCTGAACACTGAAGCTTTCTTT. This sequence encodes CASSLSTGLNTEAFF.